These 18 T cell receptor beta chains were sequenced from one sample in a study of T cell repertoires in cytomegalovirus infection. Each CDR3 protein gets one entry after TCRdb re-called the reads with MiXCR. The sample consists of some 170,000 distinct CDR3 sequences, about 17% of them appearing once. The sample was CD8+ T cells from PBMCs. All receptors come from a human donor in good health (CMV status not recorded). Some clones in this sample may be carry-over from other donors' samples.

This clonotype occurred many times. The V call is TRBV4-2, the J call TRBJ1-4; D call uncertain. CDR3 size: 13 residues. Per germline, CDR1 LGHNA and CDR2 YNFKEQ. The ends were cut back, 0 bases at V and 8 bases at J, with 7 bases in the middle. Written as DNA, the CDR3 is TGTGCCAGCAGCCAAGAAATAGAAGAAAAACTGTTTTTT. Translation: CASSQEIEEKLFF.

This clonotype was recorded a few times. This CDR3 reads CASSSDGLDRGFEAFF. The CDR3 region has the DNA TGTGCCAGCAGCTCGGACGGATTGGACAGGGGCTTTGAAGCTTTCTTT. The rearrangement links TRBV5-4 to TRBJ1-1, with 9 positions matching TRBD1. V lost 3 bases, J lost 7 bases, and 13 bases stayed unmatched. Germline-derived CDR1 and CDR2 are SGHNT and YYREEE (reference sequence). There are 16 residues in the CDR3.

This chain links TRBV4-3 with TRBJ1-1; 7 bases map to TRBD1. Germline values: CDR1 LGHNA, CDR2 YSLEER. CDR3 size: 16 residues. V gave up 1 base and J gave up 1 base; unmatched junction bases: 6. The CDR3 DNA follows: TGCGCCAGCAGCCAAGCCGTTGGACAGGAGAACACTGAAGCTTTCTTT. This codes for CASSQAVGQENTEAFF.

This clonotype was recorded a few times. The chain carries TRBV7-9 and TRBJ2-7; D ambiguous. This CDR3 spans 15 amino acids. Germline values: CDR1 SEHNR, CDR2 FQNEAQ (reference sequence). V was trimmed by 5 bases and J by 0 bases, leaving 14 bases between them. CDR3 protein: CASSKAADPSYEQYF. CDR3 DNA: TGTGCCAGCAGCAAAGCCGCAGACCCCTCCTACGAGCAGTACTTC.

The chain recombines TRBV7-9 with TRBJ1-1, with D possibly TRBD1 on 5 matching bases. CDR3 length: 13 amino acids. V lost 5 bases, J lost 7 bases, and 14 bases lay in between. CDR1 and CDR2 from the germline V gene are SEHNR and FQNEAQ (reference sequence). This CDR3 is CASSPTGAVEAFF. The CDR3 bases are TGTGCCAGCAGCCCCACAGGCGCCGTTGAAGCTTTCTTT.

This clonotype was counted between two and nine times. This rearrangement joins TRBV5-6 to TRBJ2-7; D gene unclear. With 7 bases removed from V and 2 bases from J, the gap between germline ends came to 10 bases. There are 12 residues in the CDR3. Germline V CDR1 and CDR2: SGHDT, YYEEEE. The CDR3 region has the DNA TGTGCCAGCGGCACACGGACCTACGAGCAGTACTTC. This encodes CASGTRTYEQYF. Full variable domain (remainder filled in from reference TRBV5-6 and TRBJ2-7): DAGVTQSPTHLIKTRGQQVTLRCSPKSGHDTVSWYQQALGQGPQFIFQYYEEEERQRGNFPDRFSGHQFPNYSSELNVNALLLGDSALYLCASGTRTYEQYFGPGTRLTVT.

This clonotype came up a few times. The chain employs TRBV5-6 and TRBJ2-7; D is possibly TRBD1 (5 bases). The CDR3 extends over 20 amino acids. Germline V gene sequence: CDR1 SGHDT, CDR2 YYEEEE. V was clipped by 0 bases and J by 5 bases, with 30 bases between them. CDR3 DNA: TGTGCCAGCAGCTTGGATCCCTTCAGGGTCCTCCGAAGTTCGGTCCACGAGCAGTACTTC. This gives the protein CASSLDPFRVLRSSVHEQYF.

In DNA, the CDR3 is TGTGCCAGCAGCTTAGGCAAGAGCTACGAGCAGTACTTC. It specifies CASSLGKSYEQYF. The chain uses TRBV13 and TRBJ2-7; D unresolved. In germline, CDR1 is PRHDT, CDR2 FYEKMQ (reference sequence). The CDR3 consists of 13 residues. V was clipped by 0 bases and J by 3 bases, with 6 bases between them.

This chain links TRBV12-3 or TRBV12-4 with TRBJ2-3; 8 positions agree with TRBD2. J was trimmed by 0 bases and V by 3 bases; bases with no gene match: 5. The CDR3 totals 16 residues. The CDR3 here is CASSFLGTRSTDTQYF. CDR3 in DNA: TGTGCCAGCAGTTTTCTCGGGACTAGAAGCACAGATACGCAGTATTTT.

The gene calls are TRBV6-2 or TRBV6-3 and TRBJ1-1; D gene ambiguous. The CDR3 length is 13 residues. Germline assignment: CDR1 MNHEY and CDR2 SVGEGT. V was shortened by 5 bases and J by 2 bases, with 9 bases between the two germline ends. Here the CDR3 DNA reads TGTGCCAGCAGTCCGTGGACCAACACTGAAGCTTTCTTT. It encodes CASSPWTNTEAFF.

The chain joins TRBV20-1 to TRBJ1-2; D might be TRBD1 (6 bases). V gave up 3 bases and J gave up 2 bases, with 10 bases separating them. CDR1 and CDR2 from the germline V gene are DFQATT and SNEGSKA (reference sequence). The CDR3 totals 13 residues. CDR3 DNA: TGCAGTGCTAGTGCAACAGGGAACTATGGCTACACCTTC. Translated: CSASATGNYGYTF.

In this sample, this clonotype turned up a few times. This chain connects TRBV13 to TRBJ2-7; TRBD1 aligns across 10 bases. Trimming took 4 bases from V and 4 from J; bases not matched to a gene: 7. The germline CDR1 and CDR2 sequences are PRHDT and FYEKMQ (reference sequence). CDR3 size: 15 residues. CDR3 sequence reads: CASSSTGQGGYEQYF. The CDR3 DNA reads TGTGCCAGCAGCTCAACAGGACAGGGGGGGTACGAGCAGTACTTC.

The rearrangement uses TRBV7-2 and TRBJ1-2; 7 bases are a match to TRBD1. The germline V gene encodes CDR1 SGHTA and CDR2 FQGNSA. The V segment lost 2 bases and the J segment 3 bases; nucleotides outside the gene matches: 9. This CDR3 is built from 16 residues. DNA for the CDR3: TGTGCCAGCAGCTTAAACCAAAGGGGGCCGGACTATGGCTACACCTTC. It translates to CASSLNQRGPDYGYTF.

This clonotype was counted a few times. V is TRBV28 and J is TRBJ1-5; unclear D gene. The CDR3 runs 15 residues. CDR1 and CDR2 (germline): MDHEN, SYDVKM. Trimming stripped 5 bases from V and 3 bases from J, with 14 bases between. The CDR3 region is CASSRNGQANQPQHF. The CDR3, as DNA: TGTGCCAGCAGTAGAAATGGCCAAGCCAATCAGCCCCAGCATTTT.

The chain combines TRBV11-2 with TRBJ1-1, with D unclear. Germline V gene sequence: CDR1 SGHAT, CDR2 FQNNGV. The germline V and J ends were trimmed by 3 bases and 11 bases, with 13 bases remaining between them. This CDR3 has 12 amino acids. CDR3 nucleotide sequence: TGTGCCAGCAGCTTGGGCCGGTTCGGTGCTTTCTTT. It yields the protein CASSLGRFGAFF.

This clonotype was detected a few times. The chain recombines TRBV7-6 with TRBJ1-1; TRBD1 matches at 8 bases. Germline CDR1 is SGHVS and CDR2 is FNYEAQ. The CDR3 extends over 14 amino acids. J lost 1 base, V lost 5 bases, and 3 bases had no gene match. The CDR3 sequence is CASSAGTGNTEAFF. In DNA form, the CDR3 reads TGTGCCAGCAGCGCCGGGACAGGGAACACTGAAGCTTTCTTT.

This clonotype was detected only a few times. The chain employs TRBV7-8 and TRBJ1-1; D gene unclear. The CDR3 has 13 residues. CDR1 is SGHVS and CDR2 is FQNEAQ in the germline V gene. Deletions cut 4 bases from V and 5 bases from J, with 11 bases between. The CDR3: CASSSRQWTEAFF. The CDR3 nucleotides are TGTGCCAGCAGCTCTCGGCAGTGGACTGAAGCTTTCTTT.

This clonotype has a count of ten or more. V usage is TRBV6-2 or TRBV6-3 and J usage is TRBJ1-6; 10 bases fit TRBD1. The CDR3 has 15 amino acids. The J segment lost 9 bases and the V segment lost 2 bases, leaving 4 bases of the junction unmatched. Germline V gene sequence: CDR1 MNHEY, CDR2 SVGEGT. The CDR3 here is CASSYGTGDTSPLHF. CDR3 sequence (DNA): TGTGCCAGCAGTTACGGGACAGGGGATACTTCACCCCTCCACTTT.